The sequence of this T cell receptor beta chain was determined in a study of shared clonotypes between healthy human individuals. For the study at large: Aged between 18 and 49, the donors were two women and three men. Study-wide points: Despite large depth, sorted-subset datasets appeared incompletely sequenced. Clonotype sharing levels among donors were expected to vary with sequencing depth.

The repertoire was sequenced with immunoSEQ multiplex PCR; TCRdb's copy has only in-frame clones and lacks some. The sample consists of around 1.6 million clones, around 98% of them appearing once. This clone is a singleton in its sample. What it binds is unknown. The germline gives CDR1 SGHRS, CDR2 YFSETQ. This CDR3 has 14 residues. Deletions cut 4 bases from V and 0 bases from J, with 11 bases between. J is TRBJ2-7 and V is TRBV5-1, with D possibly TRBD1 on 5 matching bases. The receptor's source is a man aged 25-40 years in good health. Sequencing input: naive CD4+ T cells sorted from blood. Sample subset: CD45RA+ positively selected. The CDR3 reads CASSGAPGSYEQYF. The CDR3 bases are TGCGCCAGCAGCGGGGCTCCGGGCTCCTACGAGCAGTACTTC.